Below, one TCR beta chain is given with its context. Its target is unknown. TCRdb keeps only in-frame clones here, not all; method: immunoSEQ multiplex PCR. Of about 9,500 clones in the sample, about 79% were seen once. These data originate in a study of STAT5B mutations in CD4+ large granular lymphocyte leukemia. The study, taken as a whole, reports: Main leukemic clonotypes were patient-specific, but roughly 26% appeared at low frequency elsewhere. Compared with healthy controls (2/35), patient top clones favored TRBV06 (8/27). Only five or six CD4-sorted patient samples were compared with healthy controls for clonality.

Depending on availability, patient cells were bead-separated fractions or unselected PBMC. The junction had 4 bases not matched to a gene; V was cut back by 2 bases and J by 1 base. The CDR3 length is 16 residues. The germline gives CDR1 SGHRS, CDR2 YFSETQ. The source is a man aged 55 to 70 with CD4+ T-cell large granular lymphocyte leukemia. Sequenced sample: PBMCs. The chain uses TRBV5-1 and TRBJ2-3; 10 bases are a match to TRBD2. The CDR3: CASSFPSGSGTDTQYF. DNA of the CDR3: TGCGCCAGCAGCTTCCCTAGCGGGAGCGGCACAGATACGCAGTATTTT.